This T cell receptor (beta chain) was sequenced for a study of shared clonotypes between healthy human individuals. Germline V gives CDR1 MNHNS, CDR2 SASEGT. This CDR3 comprises 17 residues. V shed 4 bases, J shed 5 bases, and the junction held 13 bases outside the gene matches. The table came from immunoSEQ multiplex PCR; TCRdb's copy has only in-frame clones and leaves some out. The sample includes roughly 1,600,000 clones, approximately 98.5% of them seen just once. This clonotype was sampled from a man aged 30 to 39 in good health. The sequenced material came from naive CD4+ T cells sorted from blood. Subset described: CD45RA+ positively selected. The chain is built from TRBV6-1 and TRBJ2-1; 8 bases line up with TRBD1. As DNA, the CDR3 is TGTGCCAGCAGTGGGACAGGGACTTTTGTACTGCACAATGAGCAGTTCTTC. Translation gives CASSGTGTFVLHNEQFF.